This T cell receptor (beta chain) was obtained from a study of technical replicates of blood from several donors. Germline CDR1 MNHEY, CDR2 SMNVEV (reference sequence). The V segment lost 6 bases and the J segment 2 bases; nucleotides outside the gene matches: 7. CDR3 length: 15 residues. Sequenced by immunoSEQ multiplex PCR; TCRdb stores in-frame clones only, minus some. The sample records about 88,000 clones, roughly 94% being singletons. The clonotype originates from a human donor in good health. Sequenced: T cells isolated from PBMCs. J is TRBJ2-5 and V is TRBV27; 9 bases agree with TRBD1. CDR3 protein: CASSFGQGIQETQYF. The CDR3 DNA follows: TGTGCCAGCAGCTTTGGACAGGGGATACAAGAGACCCAGTACTTC.